This TCR beta chain comes out of a study of blood T cell repertoires in COVID-19 (dated by TCRdb to about 2020). Regarding the complete study: Collaborator samples came from the United States, Italy and Spain and covered acute and convalescent phases of COVID-19. The prospective study material was composed of cDNA or gDNA derived from T cells, B-cell-depleted T cells, or PBMCs. The dataset comprised deeply sampled blood TCRbeta repertoires from subjects exposed to, actively infected with, or recovered from COVID-19. The repertoires were released in a freely available public database meant as a resource for research on the immune response to SARS-CoV-2. The samples were drawn from the first 160 participants of the ongoing ImmuneRACE study and from about 1,200 subjects provided by 6 global collaborators. Sample metadata almost always included a de-identified subject ID, COVID-19 status, age in years and sex. Where available, HLA class I and class II types were obtained from metadata supplied by the sample provider rather than from assay-based typing. General conclusions and limits of the study: The quantity of clinical and demographic metadata differed by source and by participant and was supplied without curation.

Concerning this clone: No cognate antigen has been identified for it. One base away there is no much larger clone; base qualities are not given.

The immunoSEQ Assay, a bias-controlled multiplex PCR, was used to amplify TCRbeta CDR3 regions from genomic DNA. As for the original processing: Within the assay, amplification of reference gene primers was used to estimate how many nucleated cells each sample contained. To quantify the absolute abundance of each unique TCRbeta CDR3 rearrangement, sequence reads were collapsed and filtered. Productive Simpson clonality was computed per sample as the square root of Simpson's diversity index over productive rearrangements. Sourced from immuneACCESS, this table was stored by TCRdb with only in-frame sequences that have V and J called. A share of the clones is absent; for the studies checked, an unresolved V gene accounts for under half, and the remainder has no known explanation. From that table come the V and J calls and clone size; the DNA was used to work out D and trimming. In this sample the table shows 140,000 or so clones, 88% of which occur a single time. The ten largest account for approximately 2.5% of the sample.

V is cut back by 3 bases and J by 0 bases, with 2 bases in the junction unmatched. The CDR3 holds 14 amino acids from the cysteine to the phenylalanine. CDR3 DNA is the only sequence kept; it has 42 bases, read in frame from the first base. The CDR1 and CDR2 encoded by the germline V gene (reference sequence) are SGHNT and YYREEE. One collaborating source in Seattle enrolled patients during active infection and followed them longitudinally through the course of disease. Each collaborating institution followed its own protocols to collect whole blood in K2EDTA tubes. For TCRbeta analysis, collaborators shipped samples in one of three forms: frozen whole blood, isolated PBMCs, or DNA extracted from either of those sample types.

The rearranged segments are TRBV5-4 and TRBJ1-2; TRBD1 fits 7 bases in the junction. This receptor was taken from a human donor with COVID-19, enrolled during active disease. The donor label of this sample is uncertain. Sequencing used peripheral blood. The nucleotides are TGTGCCAGCAGCTGGGACAGTACTAACTATGGCTACACCTTC. Its translation reads: CASSWDSTNYGYTF.